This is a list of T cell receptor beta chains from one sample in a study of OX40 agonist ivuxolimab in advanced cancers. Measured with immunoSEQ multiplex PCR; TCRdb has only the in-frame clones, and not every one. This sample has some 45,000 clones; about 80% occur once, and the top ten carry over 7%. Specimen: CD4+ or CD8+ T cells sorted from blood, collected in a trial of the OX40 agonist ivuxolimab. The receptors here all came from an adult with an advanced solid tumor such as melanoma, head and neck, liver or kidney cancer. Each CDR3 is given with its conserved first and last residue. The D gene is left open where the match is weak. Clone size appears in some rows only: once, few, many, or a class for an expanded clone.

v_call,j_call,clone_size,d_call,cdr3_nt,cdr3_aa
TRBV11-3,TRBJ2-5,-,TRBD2,TGTGCCAGCAGCCCGGGACGTGGTAGCGGGAGTGGGGAGACCCAGTACTTC,CASSPGRGSGSGETQYF
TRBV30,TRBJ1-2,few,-,TGTGCCTGGAGTGGGGGTGGCTATGGCTACACCTTC,CAWSGGGYGYTF
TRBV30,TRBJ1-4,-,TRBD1,TGTGCCTGGAGACCCCCGGAGGGGGCAGGGTTTTTT,CAWRPPEGAGFF
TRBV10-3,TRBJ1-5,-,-,TGTGCCATCAGTGAGGGGCTCGATAGCAATCAGCCCCAGCATTTT,CAISEGLDSNQPQHF
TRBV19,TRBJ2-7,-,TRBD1,TGTGCCAGTAGTATTAAGACAGGGGGCTACGAGCAGTACTTC,CASSIKTGGYEQYF
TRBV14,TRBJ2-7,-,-,TGTGCCAGCAGCCGTGAGTGGGGCGAGCAGTACTTC,CASSREWGEQYF
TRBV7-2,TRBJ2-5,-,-,TGTGCCAGCAGCTCCCAAGCCCCCCAATGGGAGACCCAGTACTTC,CASSSQAPQWETQYF
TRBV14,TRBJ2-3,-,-,TGTGCCAGCAGCCAAGATAATGGAGATACGCAGTATTTT,CASSQDNGDTQYF
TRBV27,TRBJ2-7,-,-,TGTGCCAGCAGACGGGGACAAAACTACGAGCAGTACTTC,CASRRGQNYEQYF
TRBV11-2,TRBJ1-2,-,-,TGTGCCAGCAGCTCGCGGGTAACTCGGGGAACCTTC,CASSSRVTRGTF
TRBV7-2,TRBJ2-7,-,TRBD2,TGTGCCAGCAGCTTTTCATTCAATGTAGGCGGGAGGGGTTTAGGGCAGTACTTC,CASSFSFNVGGRGLGQYF
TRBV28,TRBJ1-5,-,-,TGTGCCAGCAGTTTCGTAAGACAGGTTAGCAATCAGCCCCAGCATTTT,CASSFVRQVSNQPQHF
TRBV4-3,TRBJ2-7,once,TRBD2,TGCGCCAGCAGCCAAGATAGGAGCGGGAGTTTCGACGAGCAGTACTTC,CASSQDRSGSFDEQYF
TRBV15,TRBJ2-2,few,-,TGTGCCACCAGCAGAGTTCCGAGACTGATGCCGGGGGAGCTGTTTTTT,CATSRVPRLMPGELFF
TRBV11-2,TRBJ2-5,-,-,TGTGCCAGCAGACCCTACAGTTATCAAGAGACCCAGTACTTC,CASRPYSYQETQYF
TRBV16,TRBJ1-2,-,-,TGTGCCAGCAGCCTGGAGCTGGGGGGTAGCAGTGGCTACACCTTC,CASSLELGGSSGYTF
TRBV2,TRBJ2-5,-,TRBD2,TGTGCCAGCAGTATAGCGGGAGGTCATATGGAGACCCAGTACTTC,CASSIAGGHMETQYF
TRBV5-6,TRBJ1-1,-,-,TGTGCCAGCAGCTTGGCCATCGTGAGGGGCACTGAAGCTTTCTTT,CASSLAIVRGTEAFF
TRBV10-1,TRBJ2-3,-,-,TGCGCCAGCAGTGAGACGGGACTTAGCACAGATACGCAGTATTTT,CASSETGLSTDTQYF
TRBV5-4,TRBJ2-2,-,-,TGTGCCAGCAGCTTGGGGTTAGGAGGTACCGGGGAGCTGTTTTTT,CASSLGLGGTGELFF
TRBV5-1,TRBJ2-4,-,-,TGCGCCAGCAGCTTGGGAGTAGCCAAAAACATTCAGTACTTC,CASSLGVAKNIQYF
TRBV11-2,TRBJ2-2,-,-,TGTGCCAGCAGCTTAATAGCGGCCGGGGAGCTGTTTTTT,CASSLIAAGELFF
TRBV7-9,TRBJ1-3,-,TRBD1,TGTGCCAGCAGCCGAGCAGACAGGGGGCTAGGAAACACCATATATTTT,CASSRADRGLGNTIYF